The clone carrying this T cell receptor (beta chain) has ten or more counts. Its antigen is not known. This sample was taken from a study of T cells after yellow fever vaccination. General observations from the study: The CD4 compartment and the CD8 compartment contained a small share of clonotypes in common. Peak timing came faster in the weaker secondary response, day 5 versus 15. The study noted that FACS-sorted repertoires could contain abundant clonotypes contaminating from the bulk population. Post-booster reappearance was seen for most primary-vaccination clones (roughly 96% CD4, 85% to 90% CD8).

MiXCR was run by TCRdb on the 5' RACE reads, yielding one entry per CDR3 protein. The data hold 100,000 to 150,000 distinct CDR3 sequences, with approximately 7% observed a single time. Germline-derived CDR1 and CDR2 are LGHDT and YNNKEL (reference sequence). The CDR3 runs to 15 residues. Trimming removed 1 base from V and 9 bases from J; junction bases left unmatched: 8. The gene calls are TRBV3-1 and TRBJ2-1; 8 bases match TRBD2. Specimen: CD4+ T cells sorted from PBMCs, collected more than 8 days after the first yellow fever vaccination. The source of this sequence is a man younger than 30 who received the YFV17D yellow fever vaccine. The CDR3 loop reads CASSQGVGGAAEQFF. The CDR3, as DNA: TGTGCCAGCAGCCAAGGGGTCGGGGGGGCCGCTGAGCAGTTCTTC.